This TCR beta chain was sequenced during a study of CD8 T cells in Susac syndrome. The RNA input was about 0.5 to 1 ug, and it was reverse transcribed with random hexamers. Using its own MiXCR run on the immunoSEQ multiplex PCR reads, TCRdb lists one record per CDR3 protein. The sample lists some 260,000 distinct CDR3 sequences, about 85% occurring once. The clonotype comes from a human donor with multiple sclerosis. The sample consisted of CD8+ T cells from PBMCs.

The CDR3 DNA follows: TGTGCCAGCAGTGAAGCGTTCTTGTATGGCTACACCTTC. It is translated as CASSEAFLYGYTF. The rearrangement joins TRBV2 to TRBJ1-2; D uncertain. Trimming removed 0 bases at V and 5 bases at J, with 7 bases between. The CDR3 totals 13 residues. The germline V gene encodes CDR1 SNHLY and CDR2 FYNNEI.